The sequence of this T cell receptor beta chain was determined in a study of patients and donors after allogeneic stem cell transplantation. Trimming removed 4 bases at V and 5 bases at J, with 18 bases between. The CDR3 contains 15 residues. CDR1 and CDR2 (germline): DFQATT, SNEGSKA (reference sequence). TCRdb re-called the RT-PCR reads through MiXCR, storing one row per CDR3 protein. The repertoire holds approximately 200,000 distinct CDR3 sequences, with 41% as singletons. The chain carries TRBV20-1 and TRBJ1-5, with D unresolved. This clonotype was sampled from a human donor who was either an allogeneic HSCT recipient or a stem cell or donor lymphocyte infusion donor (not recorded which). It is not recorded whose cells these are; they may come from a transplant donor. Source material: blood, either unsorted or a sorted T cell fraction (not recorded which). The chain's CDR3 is CSAIETRVFHQPQHF. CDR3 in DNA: TGCAGTGCTATCGAAACGAGGGTTTTTCATCAGCCCCAGCATTTT.